The subject of this entry is one TCR beta chain. This entry comes from a study of T cell responses to AZD1222 COVID-19 vaccine. Assay: immunoSEQ multiplex PCR; the TCRdb copy retains only in-frame clones and omits some. The table lists roughly 80,000 clones, under 95% of them singletons. Trimming left V 4 bases short and J 2 bases short, with 14 bases between. The germline CDR1 and CDR2 sequences are SGHRS and YFSETQ. This CDR3 comprises 15 residues. The clonotype originates from an adult who received the AZD1222 COVID-19 vaccine. The chain is built from TRBV5-1 and TRBJ2-3; the D is unclear. Source: peripheral blood, taken 28 days after the second AZD1222 dose. The CDR3 reads CASSLRPDHTDTQYF. The CDR3 region has the DNA TGCGCCAGCAGCCTGAGGCCAGATCACACAGATACGCAGTATTTT.